This record concerns one T cell receptor beta chain sequence. What it binds is not known. The diagnostic criteria were recently defined, and patients with Susac syndrome met them for definite or probable disease. TEMRA cells underwent FACS enrichment and CD8+ and CD4+ T cells underwent negative isolation. CDR3 size: 15 residues. With 4 bases removed from V and 4 bases from J, the gap between germline ends came to 15 bases. Germline CDR1 SGHTA, CDR2 FQGNSA. About 0.5 to 1 ug RNA was reverse transcribed with random hexamers. TCR beta CDR3 was amplified by immunoSEQ covering 54 Vbeta and 13 Jbeta. TCRdb reprocessed the immunoSEQ multiplex PCR reads via MiXCR and lists one record per CDR3 protein. This sample has about 130,000 distinct CDR3 sequences, with 95% found just once. The data are from a study of CD8 T cells in Susac syndrome. Study-wide findings and caveats: Peak Susac CD8+ clonal expansion was seen in TEMRA cells and active patients.

This chain connects TRBV7-2 to TRBJ2-3; D gene uncertain. The TCR sequence derives from a human donor with Susac syndrome. Sequenced material: CD8+ T cells from PBMCs. CDR3 sequence (DNA): TGTGCCAGCAGCTCCGACCACTCCCATGCAGATACGCAGTATTTT. Translating it yields CASSSDHSHADTQYF.